The clone carrying this T cell receptor beta chain was seen at least ten times. Its antigen is not known. The sample belongs to a study of T cell repertoires in cytomegalovirus infection. Points from the study as a whole: Summed frequency of shared TCR beta families picked out CMV carriers who also had the relevant HLA.

Germline CDR1 LGHNA, CDR2 YNFKEQ. The CDR3 is 15 residues long. V gave up 4 bases and J gave up 6 bases, with 18 bases separating them. TCRdb reprocessed the reads with MiXCR, giving one entry per CDR3 protein. The repertoire consists of approximately 500,000 distinct CDR3 sequences, with over 9% occurring once and the leading ten covering about a tenth. Sequencing was performed on PBMCs. The chain joins TRBV4-2 to TRBJ1-2; TRBD1 might be the D (6 bases). The origin of this receptor is a human donor in good health (CMV status not recorded). Some clones in this sample may be carry-over from other donors' samples. The CDR3 nucleotides read TGTGCCAGCAGCCCAGGGGCCCGAACTCCGGATGGCTACACCTTC. This translates into CASSPGARTPDGYTF.